The 15 T cell receptor beta chains given below trace back to one sample, sequenced in a study of cytomegalovirus exposure and HLA in healthy donors. PCR amplification relied on 60 Vbeta primers (plus 13 Jbeta primers). Some clones are missing from TCRdb's copy, which holds only in-frame ones; the method was immunoSEQ multiplex PCR. The table shows about 160,000 clones, with approximately 85% occurring only once. The sequenced sample was PBMCs. The receptors here all came from a middle-aged man in good health and CMV-seropositive.

The chain employs TRBV4-2 and TRBJ1-1, with D possibly TRBD1 on 5 matching bases. Germline assignment: CDR1 LGHNA and CDR2 YNFKEQ. CDR3 size: 15 residues. V dropped 2 bases and J dropped 3 bases, with 13 bases sitting between them. CDR3 nucleotides: TGTGCCAGCAGCCAACCGCGTCGGGGGGACACTGAAGCTTTCTTT. Its translation is CASSQPRRGDTEAFF.

V gene TRBV7-8 combines with J gene TRBJ2-7; 9 bases match TRBD2. CDR3 length equals 17 residues. Germline CDR1 is SGHVS and CDR2 is FQNEAQ. The trim removed 0 bases at V and 3 bases at J, leaving 9 bases unmatched. The chain's CDR3 is CASSLATGTSYYYEQYF. The CDR3 nucleotides are TGTGCCAGCAGCTTAGCGACGGGGACTAGCTATTACTACGAGCAGTACTTC.

The chain combines TRBV7-2 with TRBJ1-2; 7 nucleotides agree with TRBD1. Trimming cost V 5 bases and J 1 base; bases outside gene matches: 16. The CDR3 extends over 18 amino acids. Germline V lookup: CDR1 SGHTA, CDR2 FQGNSA. CDR3: CASSQLRDSSSYNYGYTF. Here the CDR3 DNA reads TGTGCCAGCAGCCAGCTCCGGGACAGTAGTTCTTATAACTATGGCTACACCTTC.

V gene TRBV5-4 combines with J gene TRBJ1-4; 9 positions match TRBD1. With V trimmed by 0 bases and J by 6 bases, 0 bases remained unmatched. Germline V CDR1 and CDR2: SGHNT, YYREEE (reference sequence). This CDR3 comprises 14 residues. The chain's CDR3 is CASSLGDRDEKLFF. The CDR3 DNA reads as TGTGCCAGCAGCTTGGGGGACAGGGATGAAAAACTGTTTTTT.

The chain has TRBV10-3 and TRBJ2-2; 14 bases are a match to TRBD2. The CDR3 contains 17 residues. Per germline, CDR1 ENHRY and CDR2 SYGVKD. The junction had 4 bases not matched to a gene; V was cut back by 6 bases and J by 1 base. CDR3 in DNA: TGTGCCATCAGGGGGGGGACTAGCGGGAGGAACACCGGGGAGCTGTTTTTT. Its protein product is CAIRGGTSGRNTGELFF.

J is TRBJ2-7 and V is TRBV14; 10 bases agree with TRBD2. V lost 1 base and J lost 5; bases outside the gene matches: 20. The CDR3 is made up of 20 amino acids. In germline, CDR1 is SGHDN, CDR2 FVKESK. CDR3 in amino acids: CASSQGSSGSSWPLRNEQYF. CDR3 nucleotides: TGTGCCAGCAGCCAAGGGTCTAGCGGGAGCTCTTGGCCCCTCAGGAACGAGCAGTACTTC.

This clone was seen a few times. This rearrangement joins TRBV9 to TRBJ2-7; D perhaps matches TRBD2 (5 bases). V lost 4 bases and J 1 base, leaving 12 bases between the germline ends. CDR3 length: 14 amino acids. Germline values: CDR1 SGDLS, CDR2 YYNGEE. The CDR3 DNA sequence: TGTGCCAGCAGCCCCCGGGATTGGTCCTACGAGCAGTACTTC. Translated: CASSPRDWSYEQYF.

This clone was counted a single time. The V and J genes are TRBV15 and TRBJ1-2; D is perhaps TRBD1 (5 bases). Germline V lookup: CDR1 LNHNV, CDR2 YYDKDF (reference sequence). V lost 3 bases and J 2 bases, leaving 10 bases between the germline ends. This CDR3 spans 14 amino acids. For the CDR3, the DNA is TGTGCCACCAGCAGGGGACTTCAGAACTATGGCTACACCTTC. Protein product: CATSRGLQNYGYTF.

The rearrangement uses TRBV5-1 and TRBJ2-7; 7 nucleotides match TRBD1. The CDR3 has 12 amino acids. V lost 5 bases and J lost 7; bases outside the gene matches: 6. The germline V gene has CDR1 SGHRS and CDR2 YFSETQ. CDR3 bases: TGCGCCAGCAGGAAAACAGGGGAAGAGCAGTACTTC. Translated, it gives CASRKTGEEQYF.

The rearrangement uses TRBV4-2 and TRBJ1-4; D may be TRBD1 (5 bases). CDR1 and CDR2 from the germline V gene are LGHNA and YNFKEQ. This CDR3 has 15 amino acids. Trimming stripped 4 bases from V and 6 bases from J, with 15 bases between. The CDR3 DNA is TGTGCCAGCAGCCCCCGAGGAGGGGTTGATGAAAAACTGTTTTTT. It translates to CASSPRGGVDEKLFF.

Remarks on this clone: This same CDR3 is encoded by further DNA sequences in the sample. The gene calls are TRBV4-1 and TRBJ2-5; 14 bases agree with TRBD2. The germline CDR1 and CDR2 sequences are MGHRA and YSYEKL. V gave up 1 base and J gave up 2 bases; unmatched junction bases: 0. The CDR3 consists of 16 residues. CDR3: CASSQGLAGGQETQYF. As DNA, the CDR3 is TGCGCCAGCAGCCAAGGACTAGCGGGAGGGCAAGAGACCCAGTACTTC.

This chain uses TRBV4-2 with TRBJ2-6; no clear D. Trimming shortened V by 0 bases and J by 0 bases, and 6 bases separated the two germline ends. The length of the CDR3 is 16 residues. Germline V gene data show CDR1 as LGHNA and CDR2 as YNFKEQ. This CDR3 reads CASSQEAGSGANVLTF. CDR3 in DNA: TGTGCCAGCAGCCAAGAAGCAGGCTCTGGGGCCAACGTCCTGACTTTC.

This chain links TRBV18 with TRBJ1-2; 8 nucleotides agree with TRBD1. The germline CDR1 and CDR2 sequences are KGHSH and LQKENI. CDR3 length: 14 amino acids. Trimming took 6 bases from V and 6 from J; bases not matched to a gene: 9. The CDR3 reads CASSPTGEAHGYTF. For the CDR3, the DNA is TGTGCCAGCTCTCCGACAGGGGAGGCACATGGCTACACCTTC.

The V and J genes are TRBV28 and TRBJ1-1; TRBD1 is a possible D gene (5 bases). The V gene lost 0 bases and the J gene lost 6 bases, with 5 bases spanning the gap. The CDR3 length is 12 residues. Per the germline V gene, CDR1 is MDHEN and CDR2 is SYDVKM. The CDR3 sequence: CASSLWGPEAFF. The CDR3, as DNA: TGTGCCAGCAGTTTATGGGGGCCTGAAGCTTTCTTT.

The chain recombines TRBV19 with TRBJ2-3, with 11 bases fitting TRBD2. With V trimmed by 6 bases and J by 3 bases, 8 bases remained unmatched. The CDR3 has 16 residues. Germline V gene data show CDR1 as LNHDA and CDR2 as SQIVND (reference sequence). This chain's CDR3 is CASRPLAGVITDTQYF. The CDR3 region has the DNA TGTGCCAGTAGGCCACTAGCGGGAGTAATTACAGATACGCAGTATTTT.